This T cell receptor (beta chain) was found in a study of breast tumors, draining lymph nodes, adjacent tissues. Study-wide points: Findings are consistent with lymph node origin and intratumoral expansion of most tumor T cells. Tumors had less TCR diversity than lymph nodes, more than nontumor tissue. The lymph node origin of tumor T cells was framed as consistent with a hypothesis, not demonstrated.

TCRdb reanalysed the multiplex PCR reads using MiXCR and keeps one entry per CDR3 protein. The sample lists 200,000 to 250,000 distinct CDR3 sequences; around 34% were seen once. This clonotype was seen a few times. Its antigen is currently unknown. The V gene lost 6 bases and the J gene lost 4 bases, with 8 bases spanning the gap. The CDR3 runs 11 residues. Germline CDR1 and CDR2: DFQATT and SNEGSKA (reference sequence). Breast cancer patients provided tissue from their axillary draining lymph nodes. This TCR derives from a female donor with breast cancer. Some clones in this sample may be carry-over from other donors' samples. Sequencing input: axillary lymph node tissue. J is TRBJ2-3 and V is TRBV20-1; unclear D gene. In DNA, the CDR3 is TGCAGTGCGAGGTACGCAGATACGCAGTATTTT. Amino acids: CSARYADTQYF.